This TCR beta chain was sequenced during a study of response to subunit inactivated influenza vaccine. Study conclusions and caveats: New T cells are recruited in small numbers by each seasonal influenza vaccination, according to the authors' suggestion.

Trimming left V 0 bases short and J 4 bases short, with 10 bases between. Germline CDR1 is SGHVS and CDR2 is FNYEAQ. This CDR3 contains 14 residues. TCRdb passed the RT-PCR reads through MiXCR, listing each CDR3 protein once. Among a few hundred thousand distinct CDR3 sequences listed, roughly 15% were seen once. The table lists this clonotype with a few counts. Antigen: not known. The input for sequencing was PBMCs from blood, taken about 13 days after vaccination. The J gene is TRBJ2-7, the V gene TRBV7-6, with D possibly TRBD1 on 5 matching bases. This TCR came from a man aged 45 to 65 who received an inactivated influenza vaccine. This CDR3 reads CASSLAWGLYEQYF. The CDR3, as DNA: TGTGCCAGCAGCTTAGCGTGGGGCCTATACGAGCAGTACTTC.